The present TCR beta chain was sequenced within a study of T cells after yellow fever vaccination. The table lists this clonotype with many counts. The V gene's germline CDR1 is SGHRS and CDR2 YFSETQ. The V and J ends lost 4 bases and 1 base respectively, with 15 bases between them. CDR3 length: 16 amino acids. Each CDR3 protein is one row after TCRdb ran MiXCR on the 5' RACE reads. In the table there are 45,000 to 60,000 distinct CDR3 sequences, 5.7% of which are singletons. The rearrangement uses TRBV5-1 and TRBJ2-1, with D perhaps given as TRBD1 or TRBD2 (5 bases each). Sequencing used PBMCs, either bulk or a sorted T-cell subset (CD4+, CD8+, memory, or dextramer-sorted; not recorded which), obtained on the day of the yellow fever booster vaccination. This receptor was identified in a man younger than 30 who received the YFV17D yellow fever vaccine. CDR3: CASSPGWGMSYNEQFF. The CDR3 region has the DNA TGCGCCAGCAGCCCCGGATGGGGGATGTCCTACAATGAGCAGTTCTTC.